This paragraph covers one T cell receptor beta chain sequence. This entry is derived from a study of blood T cell repertoires in COVID-19. Profiling relied on immunoSEQ multiplex PCR, and the TCRdb table lists in-frame clones only, not all of them. The repertoire includes some 150,000 clones, about 80% of them detected once, and 0.5% to 0.65% sits in the top ten. Sequenced material: peripheral blood. This sequence was found in a man between 60 and 75 years old with acute or convalescent COVID-19.

CDR3 residues: CASSEWGGDEQYF. The DNA of the CDR3 is TGTGCCAGCAGTGAGTGGGGGGGGGACGAGCAGTACTTC. The V and J genes are TRBV25-1 and TRBJ2-7; TRBD2 matches at 7 bases. V lost 3 bases, J lost 5 bases, and 4 bases stayed unmatched. This CDR3 contains 13 residues. Looked up from germline, CDR1 is MGHDK and CDR2 is SYGVNS.